The 25 T cell receptor beta chains given below trace back to one sample, sequenced in a study of OX40 agonist ivuxolimab in advanced cancers. Library preparation was by the immunoSEQ multiplex PCR assay. Not all clones reach the TCRdb copy of this immuneACCESS table, which keeps in-frame sequences only. Checked studies attribute under half of the gap to unresolved V genes and leave the rest unexplained. Recorded for this sample are over 65,000 clones; approximately 84% of them occurred a single time. The top ten hold around 0.5% of the sample. This specimen was CD4+ or CD8+ T cells sorted from blood, taken in a trial of the OX40 agonist ivuxolimab. These receptors were obtained from an adult with an advanced solid tumor such as melanoma, head and neck, liver or kidney cancer.

The chain combines TRBV5-1 with TRBJ2-5; 8 positions match TRBD1. This CDR3 is built from 14 residues. The junction had 7 bases not matched to a gene; V was cut back by 4 bases and J by 5 bases. Per germline, CDR1 SGHRS and CDR2 YFSETQ. The CDR3 nucleotides are TGCGCCAGCAGCCTCGGACAGGGCGGGGAGACCCAGTACTTC. Translated, it gives CASSLGQGGETQYF.

The chain combines TRBV27 with TRBJ2-3, with 8 nucleotides matching TRBD2. CDR1 MNHEY and CDR2 SMNVEV come from the germline V gene (reference sequence). The length of the CDR3 is 13 residues. The J segment lost 3 bases and the V segment lost 10 bases, leaving 6 bases of the junction unmatched. CDR3 nucleotides: TGTGCCACTCTTGCGGGGGGAACAGATACGCAGTATTTT. Translated: CATLAGGTDTQYF.

This clone was recorded a few times. J is TRBJ2-1 and V is TRBV28, with TRBD1 identical over 8 bases. V was clipped by 3 bases and J by 2 bases; unmatched bases: 6. Looked up from germline, CDR1 is MDHEN and CDR2 is SYDVKM. The CDR3 extends over 16 amino acids. CDR3 nucleotides: TGTGCCAGCAGTTTTTCCGGGACAGGACCCTACAATGAGCAGTTCTTC. This encodes CASSFSGTGPYNEQFF.

Concerning this clone itself: Additional DNA sequences in this sample encode the identical CDR3. This chain joins TRBV7-2 and TRBJ1-2, with D possibly TRBD1 on 5 matching bases. The CDR3 length is 13 residues. Trimming left V 1 base short and J 4 bases short, with 7 bases between. Germline V gene data show CDR1 as SGHTA and CDR2 as FQGNSA. CDR3 in amino acids: CASSLGGGYGYTF. CDR3 nucleotide sequence: TGTGCCAGCAGCTTAGGGGGCGGCTATGGCTACACCTTC.

This clone has a handful of counts. The V and J genes are TRBV6-1 and TRBJ1-5; D not resolved. Trimming took 3 bases from V and 6 from J, leaving 9 bases between them. The CDR3 has 13 residues. Germline values: CDR1 MNHNS, CDR2 SASEGT. The CDR3 loop reads CASSESGVQPQHF. CDR3 in DNA: TGTGCCAGCAGTGAGTCCGGAGTTCAGCCCCAGCATTTT.

The table lists this clone with a few counts. V gene TRBV4-2 combines with J gene TRBJ2-1, with 8 positions matching TRBD2. The J segment lost 4 bases and the V segment lost 8 bases, leaving 7 bases of the junction unmatched. Germline values: CDR1 LGHNA, CDR2 YNFKEQ. CDR3 length equals 14 residues. CDR3 DNA sequence: TGTGCCAGCTGCTTAGCGGGACGTTACAATGAGCAGTTCTTC. The encoded protein is CASCLAGRYNEQFF.

The chain uses TRBV27 and TRBJ2-3, with D hard to call. Germline CDR1 is MNHEY and CDR2 is SMNVEV (reference sequence). The CDR3 consists of 14 residues. V lost 2 bases to trimming and J lost 2 bases, with 8 bases between them. This CDR3 reads CASSLGRTTDTQYF. CDR3 sequence (DNA): TGTGCCAGCAGTTTAGGCAGGACCACAGATACGCAGTATTTT.

This CDR3 reads CASSPRPQGRETQYF. The DNA of the CDR3 is TGTGCCAGTAGCCCAAGACCACAGGGCAGGGAGACCCAGTACTTC. The rearrangement uses TRBV19 and TRBJ2-5, with D perhaps TRBD1 (6 bases). The CDR3 has 15 residues. Trimming shortened V by 6 bases and J by 5 bases, and 19 bases separated the two germline ends. CDR1 LNHDA and CDR2 SQIVND come from the germline V gene (reference sequence).

This chain uses TRBV5-1 with TRBJ2-7; 7 bases are shared with TRBD1. The CDR3 length is 15 residues. Losses at the gene ends were 5 bases for V and 6 bases for J; bases not matched to a gene: 14. Looked up from germline, CDR1 is SGHRS and CDR2 is YFSETQ. The CDR3 DNA sequence: TGCGCCAGCAGAGGATTGGGGACAGTAGGAGCCGAGCAGTACTTC. Protein sequence: CASRGLGTVGAEQYF. Based on the CDR3 plus reference TRBV5-1 and TRBJ2-7, the full variable domain is KAGVTQTPRYLIKTRGQQVTLSCSPISGHRSVSWYQQTPGQGLQFLFEYFSETQRNKGNFPGRFSGRQFSNSRSEMNVSTLELGDSALYLCASRGLGTVGAEQYFGPGTRLTVT.

V gene TRBV6-5 combines with J gene TRBJ1-3; D ambiguous. Germline V CDR1 and CDR2: MNHEY, SVGAGI. CDR3 size: 15 residues. V was trimmed by 5 bases and J by 0 bases, leaving 11 bases between them. The CDR3 nucleotides are TGTGCCAGCAGTCCCAAGCCATACTCTGGAAACACCATATATTTT. Amino acid sequence: CASSPKPYSGNTIYF.

This clone was detected once. This chain joins TRBV5-4 and TRBJ2-7, with 8 bases identical to TRBD1. CDR1 and CDR2 (germline): SGHNT, YYREEE (reference sequence). V was clipped by 3 bases and J by 4 bases; unmatched bases: 6. CDR3 size: 14 residues. The CDR3 reads CASSSGGVGYEQYF. The CDR3 DNA is TGTGCCAGCAGCTCAGGGGGCGTGGGATACGAGCAGTACTTC. The complete variable domain, with remaining parts taken from reference TRBV5-4 and TRBJ2-7, reads ETGVTQSPTHLIKTRGQQVTLRCSSQSGHNTVSWYQQALGQGPQFIFQYYREEENGRGNFPPRFSGLQFPNYSSELNVNALELDDSALYLCASSSGGVGYEQYFGPGTRLTVT.

The CDR3 DNA reads TGTGCCAGTAGTTATAAGAGGGGGGGCCGCCGTCCTGAAGCTTTCTTT. Protein product: CASSYKRGGRRPEAFF. The J gene is TRBJ1-1, the V gene TRBV19, with D possibly TRBD1 on 6 matching bases. Between the trimmed V and J ends, which lost 5 bases and 6 bases, there was a span of 22 bases. The CDR3 loop spans 16 amino acids. Germline V gene data show CDR1 as LNHDA and CDR2 as SQIVND (reference sequence).

The chain employs TRBV29-1 and TRBJ2-3, with D possibly being TRBD1 or TRBD2 (6 bases each). Germline lookup yields CDR1 SQVTM and CDR2 ANQGSEA. CDR3 size: 13 residues. Trimming cost V 7 bases and J 1 base, with 12 bases left between them. CDR3 nucleotide sequence: TGCAGCGGGGGTGGGGGGCGCACAGATACGCAGTATTTT. Residues: CSGGGGRTDTQYF.

The rearrangement links TRBV28 to TRBJ2-3; 9 bases fit TRBD2. The CDR3 length is 15 residues. Trimming at V came to 2 bases and at J to 5 bases, leaving 5 bases not matched to a gene. CDR1 and CDR2 from the germline V gene are MDHEN and SYDVKM. CDR3 bases: TGTGCCAGCAGTTTAACGCGGGAGGGCCGAGATACGCAGTATTTT. This sequence encodes CASSLTREGRDTQYF.

This clone turned up a few times. The J gene is TRBJ1-2, the V gene TRBV5-4; unclear D gene. This CDR3 spans 13 amino acids. Trimming removed 4 bases at V and 5 bases at J, with 12 bases between. Germline V gives CDR1 SGHNT, CDR2 YYREEE (reference sequence). CDR3 coding DNA: TGTGCCAGCAGCCTGGACCCTGAGTATGGCTACACCTTC. Translated: CASSLDPEYGYTF.

V and J are TRBV7-2 and TRBJ1-5; D is perhaps TRBD1 (5 bases). Germline CDR1 reads SGHTA; CDR2 reads FQGNSA. The CDR3 totals 12 residues. Trimming took 6 bases from V and 11 from J, leaving 14 bases between them. This CDR3 reads CASSPPGGAQHF. In DNA form, the CDR3 reads TGTGCCAGCAGTCCACCCGGGGGTGCCCAGCATTTT.

This clone appeared once. The chain has TRBV25-1 and TRBJ1-1; no firm D call. With 6 bases removed from V and 3 bases from J, the gap between germline ends came to 11 bases. In germline, CDR1 is MGHDK, CDR2 SYGVNS. The CDR3 length is 13 residues. The CDR3, as DNA: TGTGCCAGCAGGGGTTCACCGTACACTGAAGCTTTCTTT. Translated, it gives CASRGSPYTEAFF.

The rearrangement joins TRBV2 to TRBJ2-5; 10 positions match TRBD1. The CDR3 runs 14 residues. J was trimmed by 4 bases and V by 10 bases; bases with no gene match: 9. Germline values: CDR1 SNHLY, CDR2 FYNNEI. The CDR3 DNA is TGTGCCAACGAGGACAGGGGGAGTGGAGAGACCCAGTACTTC. It yields the protein CANEDRGSGETQYF.

The J gene is TRBJ2-7, the V gene TRBV6-1, with D perhaps TRBD2 (6 bases). Germline V gives CDR1 MNHNS, CDR2 SASEGT. The CDR3 has 15 residues. Trimming pared 7 bases from V and 1 base from J, leaving 17 bases between. The CDR3 is CASTPDPGRSYEQYF. CDR3 sequence (DNA): TGTGCCAGCACCCCGGACCCGGGGAGGTCCTACGAGCAGTACTTC.

The chain employs TRBV6-5 and TRBJ1-3; no clear D gene. The CDR3 extends over 15 amino acids. Germline CDR1 MNHEY, CDR2 SVGAGI. Trimming took 2 bases from V and 0 from J, leaving 8 bases between them. The CDR3 DNA follows: TGTGCCAGCAGTTACAAGGGTAACTCTGGAAACACCATATATTTT. This gives the protein CASSYKGNSGNTIYF.

Only a few counts were recorded for this clone. This sequence joins TRBV9 and TRBJ1-4; D ambiguous. V shed 0 bases and J shed 8 bases, with 14 bases lying between them. The germline gives CDR1 SGDLS, CDR2 YYNGEE. The CDR3 consists of 15 residues. The chain's CDR3 is CASSVGAGNGEKLFF. The CDR3 DNA reads as TGTGCCAGCAGCGTAGGAGCAGGTAACGGCGAAAAACTGTTTTTT.

This clone was recorded a few times. The V and J genes are TRBV7-9 and TRBJ1-4, with 8 bases that match TRBD1. The CDR3 is 15 residues long. The V gene end was trimmed by 3 bases and the J gene end by 7 bases; junction bases not matched to a gene: 7. Per germline, CDR1 SEHNR and CDR2 FQNEAQ (reference sequence). CDR3 in DNA: TGTGCCAGCAGCTTGTGGGGGACAGGAGGTGAAAAACTGTTTTTT. Translation gives CASSLWGTGGEKLFF. Full variable domain (rest looked up from reference TRBV7-9 and TRBJ1-4): DTGVSQNPRHKITKRGQNVTFRCDPISEHNRLYWYRQTLGQGPEFLTYFQNEAQLEKSRLLSDRFSAERPKGSFSTLEIQRTEQGDSAMYLCASSLWGTGGEKLFFGSGTQLSVL.

A word on this clone: Its ends do not fully match the called genes, so a read error is possible. The rearrangement joins TRBV7-7 to TRBJ2-1; 9 positions match TRBD1. The CDR3 is 15 residues long. The V gene's germline CDR1 is SSHAT and CDR2 FNYEAQ (reference sequence). The CDR3 is CASSLAIQGANEQFF. In DNA form, the CDR3 reads TGTGCTAGCAGCTTAGCGATACAGGGGGCAAATGAGCAGTTCTTC.

The count of this clone is one. This chain uses TRBV28 with TRBJ2-1, with TRBD2 identical over 9 bases. Germline CDR1 MDHEN, CDR2 SYDVKM. The CDR3 has 16 residues. After removal of 6 bases from V and 8 bases from J, the junction contained 14 bases not matched to a gene. CDR3 coding DNA: TGTGCCAGCAGCCCCAGGGGGAGCGGGAGGAGGTATGAGCAGTTCTTC. It codes for CASSPRGSGRRYEQFF.

The chain employs TRBV29-1 and TRBJ2-1; 8 bases map to TRBD2. CDR1 SQVTM and CDR2 ANQGSEA come from the germline V gene. Unmatched junction bases numbered 14, after V lost 8 bases and J lost 8 bases. The CDR3 extends over 14 amino acids. This chain's CDR3 is CSIEGLLAGDEQFF. The CDR3 nucleotides are TGCAGCATAGAAGGTCTCCTAGCGGGCGATGAGCAGTTCTTC.